This TCR beta chain originates from a study of siplizumab effects on memory and regulatory T cells (dated by TCRdb to between 2018 and 2021). Broadly, across the study: The study looked at the effect of siplizumab, an anti-CD2 antibody, on alloreactive T-cell subsets in allogeneic mixed lymphocyte reactions made from human PBMCs.

Additional sequencing covered unstimulated subsets from a few donor pairs, namely CD8+ effector memory, CD4+ naive, CD8+ TEMRA, CD4+ memory and CD8+ naive. TCRbeta CDR3 sequencing was performed on sorted unstimulated T cells and on proliferating T cells recovered from mixed lymphocyte reactions. Fresh whole blood from some ten HLA-typed healthy donors was used as the source from which PBMCs were isolated. V is clipped by 2 bases and J by 3 bases, and the sequence between their germline boundaries is 20 bases long. The CDR3, from cysteine to phenylalanine, totals 17 residues. Here the CDR3 DNA is all that survives: 51 bases in frame from base 1. The germline V gene provides CDR1 SGHAT and CDR2 FQNNGV. A word on this clone: There is no known antigen for this receptor. No qualities accompany the bases; no much larger clone lies one base away.

General study outcomes and caveats: No functional confirmation was obtained for the suppressive function of proliferating Tregs from siplizumab cultures. Siplizumab significantly lowered the cumulative frequency of alloreactive sequences that could be traced to unstimulated CD4+ memory T cells. Greater diversity appeared to be present in unstimulated naive T cells than in memory T cells, and a substantial contribution to the alloresponse seemed to be made by naive cells. In reactions with siplizumab, an average of approximately 69% of mappable alloreactive CD4+ clones were Treg-derived, compared with around 28% in control reactions. Sequences below about 10^-5 frequency were poorly captured, so only a minor fraction of alloreactive clones could be mapped to unstimulated subsets. About 80-96% of proliferating CD4+ or CD8+ clones could not be given a naive or memory phenotype.

Library preparation was by the immunoSEQ multiplex PCR assay. About 10^5 TCR templates per sample were assayed by the deep sequencing platform. Genomic DNA extracted from sorted T cells was used for TCRbeta CDR3 sequencing. As for the authors' bioinformatics: Clonal analysis of TCRbeta CDR3 data was done in the R programming language. Unstimulated samples were compared with post-reaction CFSE-low samples to define alloreactive CD4+ and CD8+ clones. Regulatory or non-regulatory origin of alloreactive CD4+ clones was assigned by matching sequences to the sorted unstimulated Treg and non-Treg repertoires. The source is immuneACCESS, and TCRdb retained only in-frame sequences with V and J called. Part of the clones is not carried over; for the studies checked, unresolved V genes explain less than half of this, and the remainder is unexplained. V, J and clone size were drawn from that table, and D and trimming were deduced from the DNA. For this sample there are tens of thousands of clones; approximately 87% appear just once. 3.5% to 4% of the sample is held by the ten biggest clonotypes.

Recombination connected TRBV11-2 to TRBJ2-7, with the D call perhaps TRBD1 or TRBD2, as 6 bases match in each case. The source of this sequence is a human donor in good health. Sequenced input: memory CD4+ T cells sorted from blood. The cell subset or site label here, explained by the study, means: unstimulated CD4+ memory T cells. The DNA reads TGTGCCAGCAGCTTAAATCACGCGGGACATGGGCTCTACGAGCAGTACTTC. Its protein product is CASSLNHAGHGLYEQYF.